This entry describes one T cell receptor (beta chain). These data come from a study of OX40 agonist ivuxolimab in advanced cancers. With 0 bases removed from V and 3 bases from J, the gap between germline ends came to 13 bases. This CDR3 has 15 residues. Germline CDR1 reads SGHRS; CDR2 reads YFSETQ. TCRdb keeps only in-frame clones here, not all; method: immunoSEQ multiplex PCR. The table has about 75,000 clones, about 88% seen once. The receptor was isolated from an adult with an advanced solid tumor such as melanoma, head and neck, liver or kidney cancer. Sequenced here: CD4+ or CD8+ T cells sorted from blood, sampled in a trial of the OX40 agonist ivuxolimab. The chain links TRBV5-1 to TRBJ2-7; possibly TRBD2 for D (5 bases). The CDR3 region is CASSLDGRADYEQYF. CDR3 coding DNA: TGCGCCAGCAGCTTGGATGGGCGGGCGGACTACGAGCAGTACTTC.